By share of the sample, the clone carrying this T cell receptor (beta chain) is medium-sized (0.01 to 0.1%). These data are taken from a study of T cell changes during pregnancy in multiple sclerosis. Clones were sequenced by immunoSEQ multiplex PCR, and TCRdb holds only the in-frame ones, with some missing. The sample has 70,000 or so clones; 85% to 95% are singletons. CDR1 and CDR2 (germline): MNHEY, SMNVEV (reference sequence). This CDR3 is built from 14 residues. Trimming shortened V by 7 bases and J by 5 bases, and 12 bases separated the two germline ends. This receptor was taken from a female donor with multiple sclerosis, enrolled in a pregnancy study. The gene calls are TRBV27 and TRBJ1-6; D call uncertain. The sequencing here drew on CD4+ T cells from peripheral blood mononuclear cells, taken after pregnancy. For the CDR3, the DNA is TGTGCCAGCACCCTCACGGCGGATAATTCACCCCTCCACTTT. Protein product: CASTLTADNSPLHF.